This T cell receptor beta chain was recorded in a study of T cell repertoires in cytomegalovirus infection. Study summary: It can be stated that public TCR beta signatures indicated CMV infection as well as a matching HLA type.

TCRdb itself ran the reads through MiXCR, one entry per CDR3 protein. The sample shows approximately 76,000 distinct CDR3 sequences, around 3.5% of them seen only once. This clonotype came up many times. The sample was PBMCs. This TCR was sampled from a human donor in good health (CMV status not recorded). Some clones in this sample may be carry-over from other donors' samples.

The CDR3 region is CASSQVLNQPQHF. In nucleotides, the CDR3 is TGTGCCAGCAGCCAAGTACTCAATCAGCCCCAGCATTTT. The chain uses TRBV4-2 and TRBJ1-5; D remains ambiguous. The CDR3 loop spans 13 amino acids. V lost 1 base to trimming and J lost 3 bases, with 4 bases between them. Germline lookup yields CDR1 LGHNA and CDR2 YNFKEQ.